A selection of T cell receptor beta chains follows, all from one sample in a study of Ad26.COV2.S vaccination and SARS-CoV-2 variants. Repertoires were generated with immunoSEQ multiplex PCR, while TCRdb's copy carries only in-frame clones and drops some. The profile covers 400,000 to 450,000 clones, with over 80% appearing a single time and around 1.8% taken by the ten largest. Sequences were derived from peripheral blood, sampled in a trial of Ad26.COV2.S vaccine versus placebo. The receptors originated from a person aged 18-65 years who received the Ad26.COV2.S COVID-19 vaccine or a placebo. Each CDR3 is given with its conserved first and last residue. A D gene is named only where the DNA matches it firmly. Clone sizes are given selectively: once, few, many, or a class where the clone is expanded.

cdr3_nt cdr3_aa j_call clone_size v_call cdr3_length d_call
TGTGCCAGCAGCGTAGGCCATCAGGGGTCGGCGGAGACCCAGTACTTC CASSVGHQGSAETQYF TRBJ2-5 NA TRBV9 16 NA
TGTGCCAGCTCACGGGGACAGGGGGCCAATGAGCAGTTCTTC CASSRGQGANEQFF TRBJ2-1 NA TRBV18 14 TRBD1
TGTGCCAGCTCACCACAGGACAGCTATGGCTACACCTTC CASSPQDSYGYTF TRBJ1-2 NA TRBV18 13 NA
TGCGCCAGCAGCCCCACCGGCCTGGGGGAGCTGTTTTTT CASSPTGLGELFF TRBJ2-2 NA TRBV4-1 13 NA
TGTGCCAGCAGCTTAGAGGGCCCCCTTGTCTGGGGCACTGAAGCTTTCTTT CASSLEGPLVWGTEAFF TRBJ1-1 NA TRBV11-2 17 NA
TGTGCCAGCAGCTTCATCGGAGGGGCCCCCTATGGCTACACCTTC CASSFIGGAPYGYTF TRBJ1-2 NA TRBV7-2 15 NA
TGTGCCAGCTCACTACAGGACAGGGGTTCCTATAATTCACCCCTCCACTTT CASSLQDRGSYNSPLHF TRBJ1-6 NA TRBV18 17 TRBD1
TGTGCCTCGAAGGGGGACGTCGACACTGAAGCTTTCTTT CASKGDVDTEAFF TRBJ1-1 NA TRBV30 13 NA
TGTGCCAGCACCCCGGGGGGACACTTGAATCAGCCCCAGCATTTT CASTPGGHLNQPQHF TRBJ1-5 NA TRBV28 15 NA
TGTGCCAGCAGCTTAGATGCGGGACAGGGGTTCTACTTC CASSLDAGQGFYF TRBJ2-4 NA TRBV7-2 13 TRBD1
TGCAGCGTTGAAGGAGGCAGGGGGGTTGGGAATGAGCAGTTCTTC CSVEGGRGVGNEQFF TRBJ2-1 NA TRBV29-1 15 NA
TGTGCCAGCAGCACAGCGGGGGAGTCCTACGAGCAGTACTTC CASSTAGESYEQYF TRBJ2-7 NA TRBV5-4 14 TRBD2
TGTGCCAGCTCACCCTCCCTGAGTGCCCCCTATGGCTACACCTTC CASSPSLSAPYGYTF TRBJ1-2 NA TRBV18 15 NA
TGTGCCAGCAGTTTGAACGAACGGCTGTTTTTT CASSLNERLFF TRBJ2-2 NA TRBV12-3/TRBV12-4 11 NA
TGCGCCAGCAGCTTGTCCAGGGTTGGGCTGTACTTC CASSLSRVGLYF TRBJ2-7 NA TRBV5-1 12 NA
TGTGCCAGCAGCTCGAGCGATGACAGCCTCTATGGCTACACCTTC CASSSSDDSLYGYTF TRBJ1-2 NA TRBV7-2 15 NA
TGTGCCTGGAGTCGCCCTCGAGAGTATTATACAGATACGCAGTATTTT CAWSRPREYYTDTQYF TRBJ2-3 NA TRBV30 16 NA
TGTGCCAGCAGTGAATGGGGGACAGGGCGAAATACGGATACGCAGTATTTT CASSEWGTGRNTDTQYF TRBJ2-3 NA TRBV25-1 17 TRBD1
TGTGCCAGCAGTTTACACGGAATTATTTCCTACGAGCAGTACTTC CASSLHGIISYEQYF TRBJ2-7 once TRBV28 15 NA
TGTGCCAGCAGCGCCGACAGGGACTACGAGCAGTACTTC CASSADRDYEQYF TRBJ2-7 NA TRBV7-2 13 TRBD1
TGTGCCTGGAGTGTAGTAGGCTCTGGAAACACCATATATTTT CAWSVVGSGNTIYF TRBJ1-3 NA TRBV30 14 NA
TGCAGCGCCGCCGACAGGGTCTTCTATGGCTACACCTTC CSAADRVFYGYTF TRBJ1-2 NA TRBV29-1 13 TRBD1
TGTGCCAGCAGCTTGCCCCTAACAAGGAACACCGGGGAGCTGTTTTTT CASSLPLTRNTGELFF TRBJ2-2 NA TRBV5-5 16 NA
TGTGCCAGCAGCTTTTCATTCTATAGGCCCTACAATGAGCAGTTCTTC CASSFSFYRPYNEQFF TRBJ2-1 NA TRBV5-8 16 NA
TGCAGCAGACGCGAAGAGACCCAGTACTTC CSRREETQYF TRBJ2-5 NA TRBV20-1 10 NA
TGCGCCAGCAGAGAGGACAGGGGAGCCTACGAGCAGTACTTC CASREDRGAYEQYF TRBJ2-7 few TRBV10-1 14 TRBD1
TGTGCCTGGACCTTTGGGGTAATAGGCTCCTACAATGAGCAGTTCTTC CAWTFGVIGSYNEQFF TRBJ2-1 NA TRBV30 16 NA
TGTGCCAGCAGCGCCGGGACTAACCACAATGAGCAGTTCTTC CASSAGTNHNEQFF TRBJ2-1 NA TRBV9 14 TRBD2
TGCGCCAGCAGCTCCTACCCCACTAGCGGTACCTACGAGCAGTACTTC CASSSYPTSGTYEQYF TRBJ2-7 NA TRBV5-1 16 TRBD2
TGTGCCAGCAGCCAAGATTCTTATCCCAGCACTGAAGCTTTCTTT CASSQDSYPSTEAFF TRBJ1-1 NA TRBV3-1/TRBV3-2 15 NA
TGTGCCAGCAGCTCCCTAGCGGGGGTTTCCTACGAGCAGTACTTC CASSSLAGVSYEQYF TRBJ2-7 NA TRBV7-2 15 TRBD2
TGTGCCACCAGCAGAGAGGCTGGCAGGGGGGACTACGAGCAGTACTTC CATSREAGRGDYEQYF TRBJ2-7 NA TRBV15 16 NA